This entry describes one T cell receptor (beta chain). The beta constant-region primer was an equimolar mix of two oligonucleotides covering TRBC1 and TRBC2. Ligated cDNA was amplified by four rounds of PCR with nested alpha and beta constant-region primers and SP2. Each CDR3 protein gets one entry after TCRdb re-called the UMI-ligation and nested PCR reads with MiXCR. The sample shows about 120,000 distinct CDR3 sequences, about 36% of them seen only once. CDR3 length equals 12 residues. V lost 8 bases and J lost 3, with 10 bases in between. Germline loops: CDR1 MNHEY, CDR2 SVGEGT. This entry belongs to a study of naive and memory T cell subsets.

Sequenced: central memory CD4+ T cells from blood. The chain employs TRBV6-2 or TRBV6-3 and TRBJ1-1; D not resolved. This TCR was sampled from a human donor in good health. The CDR3 loop is CASGDLDTEAFF. The CDR3, as DNA: TGTGCCAGCGGTGATCTCGACACTGAAGCTTTCTTT.